One sample yielded the 5 T cell receptor beta chains listed below, sequenced in a study of T cell responses to AZD1222 COVID-19 vaccine. Generated by immunoSEQ multiplex PCR, the TCRdb table keeps only in-frame clones and is missing some. The table shows approximately 170,000 clones, with 85% to 95% occurring only once. The source material was peripheral blood, sampled 28 days after the second AZD1222 dose. Receptors originate from an adult who received the AZD1222 COVID-19 vaccine.

V usage is TRBV19 and J usage is TRBJ2-7; TRBD1 agrees at 7 bases. The CDR3 contains 13 residues. Germline loops: CDR1 LNHDA, CDR2 SQIVND (reference sequence). With 5 bases clipped from V and 0 bases from J, the junction kept 1 base outside the gene matches. The CDR3 reads CASSGQVSYEQYF. In DNA, the CDR3 is TGTGCCAGTAGTGGACAGGTCTCCTACGAGCAGTACTTC.

The V and J genes are TRBV2 and TRBJ2-1; unclear D gene. CDR1 is SNHLY and CDR2 is FYNNEI in the germline V gene. Trimming took off 3 bases at V and 12 bases at J, with 18 bases between the two ends. The length of the CDR3 is 14 residues. CDR3 nucleotide sequence: TGTGCCAGCAGTGACTCCTTGGCTTATGAAAGGCAGTTCTTC. This gives the protein CASSDSLAYERQFF.

V gene TRBV18 combines with J gene TRBJ2-2, with 14 bases aligning to TRBD2. This CDR3 is 19 amino acids long. CDR1 and CDR2 from the germline V gene are KGHSH and LQKENI. Trimming cost V 3 bases and J 1 base; bases outside gene matches: 7. CDR3 nucleotides: TGTGCCAGCTCACCTCCGGGACTAGCGGGAGTAGGGAACACCGGGGAGCTGTTTTTT. Its protein is CASSPPGLAGVGNTGELFF.

The V gene is TRBV9, the J gene TRBJ1-1, with a possible D match to TRBD1 (6 bases). The germline CDR1 and CDR2 sequences are SGDLS and YYNGEE. The V end was cut by 3 bases, the J end by 3 bases, with 15 bases between. The CDR3 totals 15 residues. CDR3: CASSAEENRDTEAFF. The CDR3, as DNA: TGTGCCAGCAGCGCGGAGGAGAACAGGGACACTGAAGCTTTCTTT.

CDR3 coding DNA: TGTGCCAGCAGCTTAATGGCAGGGGGCGATCAAGGAGCTTTCTTT. It specifies CASSLMAGGDQGAFF. V and J are TRBV7-8 and TRBJ1-1; 8 bases agree with TRBD1. Looked up from germline, CDR1 is SGHVS and CDR2 is FQNEAQ. After removal of 2 bases from V and 10 bases from J, the junction contained 12 bases not matched to a gene. The CDR3 extends over 15 amino acids. Together with reference TRBV7-8 and TRBJ1-1, the CDR3 gives the full variable domain: GAGVSQSPRYKVAKRGQDVALRCDPISGHVSLFWYQQALGQGPEFLTYFQNEAQLDKSGLPSDRFFAERPEGSVSTLKIQRTQQEDSAVYLCASSLMAGGDQGAFFGQGTRLTVV.